This note documents a single T cell receptor (beta chain) sequence. Its antigen remains unidentified. Base quality data are lacking; no much larger clone is found one base away. The data belong to a study of shared clonotypes between healthy human individuals (dated by TCRdb to 2020 to 2022). Concerning the study at large: The cohort comprised a couple of women and a few men aged 18 to 49 years. For each donor, CD4 naive and CD4 memory were each run on three plates, CD8 naive on two plates, and CD8 memory on one plate. To estimate repertoire size and how much clonotypes are shared between individuals, the study performed deep sequencing of blood TCR repertoires from a few healthy adults. Libraries were prepared and TCR repertoires were sequenced by different laboratories using diverse techniques, in order to increase sequencing depth and limit assay-specific biases. Leukapheresis yielded between about 0.8 and 9.5 billion PBMCs per donor. The research as a whole found: Only blood was sampled, and tissue TCR repertoires likely differ from those in blood. Naive subsets generally had larger estimated clonotype richness than memory subsets did. The genetic and exposure-history diversity represented was limited by the small number of donors. Pairwise subsampling indicated that sequencing depth was expected to affect the degree of clonotype sharing among donors. Across four donors, approximately 4.6% of naive CD4, more than 3% of naive CD8, under 2.5% of memory CD4, and about 0.44% of memory CD8 clonotypes were shared. Clonotypes shared by all four sorted-subset donors showed higher generation probabilities than non-shared clonotypes. Even with the large sequencing depth, rarefaction of the sorted-subset datasets indicated that sequencing was incomplete.

TCR CDR3 regions were amplified from genomic DNA by multiplex PCR using the deep immunoSEQ assay. For each cell subset, the extracted genomic DNA was distributed evenly across all wells of several immunoSEQ 96-well plates, and each plate served as one replicate. For sorted subsets, each replicate PCR was loaded with about 0.2 ug genomic DNA, equivalent to about 33,000 T cell genomes. Purified libraries were measured with a Qubit 3.0 fluorometer, size-checked on a Bioanalyzer 2100, and measured again with the KAPA Library Quantification kit. Each immunoSEQ 96-well plate was sequenced on its own single-read 150-cycle Illumina NextSeq 550 flow cell. In the source study's methods: Because only junctional sequences without quality scores were contained in the immunoSEQ output, filtering matching that applied to full-length reads could not be performed. Sequences were annotated with PyIR, a Python wrapper for IgBLAST v1.9, using IMGT germline references to assign V/J genes and CDR3. Reads were removed for weak V/J assignments (E-value above 1e-6), missing CDR3, stop codons, out-of-frame junctions, or ambiguous translated residues. V3J clonotypes were defined as sequences sharing an identical inferred V gene, J gene, and CDR3 amino acid sequence. To compute the percentage overlap between repertoires, the number of shared unique clonotypes was divided by the size of the smaller repertoire. Three approaches were used to assess repertoire richness: RTK rarefaction, the Chao1 estimator, and Recon v2.1 estimates of unobserved clonotypes. For all TCRbeta clonotypes obtained by the gDNA method from a handful of donors, generation probabilities were computed with OLGA. TCRdb holds this immuneACCESS table with in-frame rearrangements only. Some clones are missing; in checked studies, unresolved V genes explain under half, and the rest has no known cause. That table furnishes V, J and clone size, whereas the DNA furnished D and trimming. The sample table lists around 2.5 million clones, 80% to 95% of them with a count of one. The top ten clonotypes cover 0.36% of the sample.

CDR1 and CDR2 were assigned from the germline V gene as LGHNA and YSLEER. The CDR3 spans 14 residues, from the cysteine through the phenylalanine. The CDR3 DNA has 42 bases and is translated from base 1. Relative to germline, V is 4 bases shorter and J is 1 base shorter, with 8 bases between their ends. Donors were healthy HIV-negative adults with no recently reported acute infections or vaccinations. Every donor was a Caucasian adult residing in Nashville, Tennessee, USA. Magnetic negative selection was used to enrich CD4+ T cells, after which naive cells were positively selected on CD45RA and the negative fraction became the memory subset. After blood collection by leukapheresis, PBMCs were isolated using Ficoll-Histopaque density gradient centrifugation and then cryopreserved in the vapor phase of liquid nitrogen. Analytical flow cytometry was used to check the purity and quantity of every magnetically sorted T cell population. Genomic DNA was isolated from every sorted fraction and measured by UV absorbance on a Nanodrop 2000c.

Material: naive CD4+ T cells from PBMCs. Reading the label with the study, this specimen's cell subset or site is: CD45RA+ positively selected. The rearrangement combines TRBV4-3 with TRBJ2-1; no confident D gene assignment can be made. This receptor was obtained from a man aged 18-30 years in good health. Some clones in this sample may be carry-over from other donors' samples. This receptor has the CDR3 CASSPLGSYNEQFF. The sequenced DNA is TGCGCCAGCAGCCCCCTAGGATCCTACAATGAGCAGTTCTTC.